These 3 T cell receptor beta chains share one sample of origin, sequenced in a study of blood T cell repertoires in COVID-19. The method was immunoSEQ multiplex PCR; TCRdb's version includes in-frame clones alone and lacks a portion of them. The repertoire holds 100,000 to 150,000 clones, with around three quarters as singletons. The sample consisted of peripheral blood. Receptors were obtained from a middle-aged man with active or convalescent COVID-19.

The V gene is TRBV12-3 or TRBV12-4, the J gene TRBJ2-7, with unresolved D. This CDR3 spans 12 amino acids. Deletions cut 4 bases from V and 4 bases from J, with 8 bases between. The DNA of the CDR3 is TGTGCCAGCAGTTACGGAGAGTACGAGCAGTACTTC. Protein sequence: CASSYGEYEQYF.

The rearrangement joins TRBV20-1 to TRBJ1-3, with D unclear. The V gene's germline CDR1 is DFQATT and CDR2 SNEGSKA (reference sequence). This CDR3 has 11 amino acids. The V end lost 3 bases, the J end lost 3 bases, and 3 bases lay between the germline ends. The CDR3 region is CSASYGNTIYF. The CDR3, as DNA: TGCAGTGCTAGTTATGGAAACACCATATATTTT.

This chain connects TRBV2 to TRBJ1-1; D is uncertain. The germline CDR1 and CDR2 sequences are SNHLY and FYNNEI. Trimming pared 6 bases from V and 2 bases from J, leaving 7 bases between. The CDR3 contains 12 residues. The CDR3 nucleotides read TGTGCCAGCAGGCCCAGTAACACTGAAGCTTTCTTT. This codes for CASRPSNTEAFF.